This TCR beta chain was identified during a study of T cells in tuberculosis. Looking at the study overall: Blood was taken before or within 7 days of anti-tuberculosis therapy.

The table came from immunoSEQ multiplex PCR; TCRdb's copy has only in-frame clones and leaves some out. The sample consists of more than 9,000 clones, 94% of them appearing once. V lost 6 bases and J 0 bases, leaving 15 bases between the germline ends. CDR1 and CDR2 (germline): SNHLY, FYNNEI. The CDR3 has 15 amino acids. Material: PBMCs. The rearrangement links TRBV2 to TRBJ2-7; weak D call: TRBD2 (5 bases). The sequence came from an adult with tuberculosis. CDR3 sequence: CASRGFSGVSYEQYF. In nucleotides, the CDR3 is TGTGCCAGCAGGGGGTTCAGCGGTGTCTCCTACGAGCAGTACTTC. The full variable domain, completed using reference TRBV2 and TRBJ2-7, is EPEVTQTPSHQVTQMGQEVILRCVPISNHLYFYWYRQILGQKVEFLVSFYNNEISEKSEIFDDQFSVERPDGSNFTLKIRSTKLEDSAMYFCASRGFSGVSYEQYFGPGTRLTVT.